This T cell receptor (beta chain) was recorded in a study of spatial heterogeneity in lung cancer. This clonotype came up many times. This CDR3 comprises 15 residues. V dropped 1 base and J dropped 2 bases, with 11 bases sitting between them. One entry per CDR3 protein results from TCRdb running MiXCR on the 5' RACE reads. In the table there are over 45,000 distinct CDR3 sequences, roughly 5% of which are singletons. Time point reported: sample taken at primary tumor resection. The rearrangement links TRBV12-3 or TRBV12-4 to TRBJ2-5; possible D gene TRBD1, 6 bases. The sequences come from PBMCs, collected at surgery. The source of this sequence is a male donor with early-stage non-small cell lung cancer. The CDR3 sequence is CASSLVRDNQETQYF. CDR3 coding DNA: TGTGCCAGCAGTTTAGTAAGGGACAATCAAGAGACCCAGTACTTC.